This T cell receptor beta chain was found in a study of radiotherapy plus CTLA-4 blockade in lung cancer. The study gave focal radiation plus ipilimumab CTLA-4 blockade to patients with chemo-refractory metastatic non-small-cell lung cancer. The CDR3 is 16 amino acids. Germline loops: CDR1 SGHRS, CDR2 YFSETQ. The V segment lost 4 bases and the J segment 7 bases; nucleotides outside the gene matches: 11. This clone was counted once. Its antigen is not identified. Clones were read by immunoSEQ multiplex PCR, and TCRdb kept only the in-frame ones, dropping some. This sample yields approximately 98,000 clones, of which around 83% are seen a single time; 3% to 4% belongs to the top ten. Broader study findings: Early clonal dynamics of blood T cells, together with interferon-beta, were reported as the best response predictor.

The material sequenced was peripheral blood, taken from a patient treated with radiotherapy plus ipilimumab. The receptor was derived from a human donor with non-small cell lung cancer who had a partial response to radiotherapy plus ipilimumab. V gene TRBV5-1 combines with J gene TRBJ2-1; 10 bases are shared with TRBD2. The CDR3 spells CASSPVLAGSWNEQFF. CDR3 nucleotides: TGCGCCAGCAGCCCGGTACTAGCGGGATCGTGGAATGAGCAGTTCTTC.